This T cell receptor (beta chain) was captured in a study of blood T cell repertoires in COVID-19. This CDR3 spans 18 amino acids. Trimming left V 2 bases short and J 0 bases short, with 19 bases between. Germline CDR1 and CDR2: MNHEY and SMNVEV (reference sequence). Sequenced by immunoSEQ multiplex PCR; TCRdb stores in-frame clones only, minus some. The sample has 280,000 or so clones, 86% seen once. The receptor's source is a woman aged 25 to 39 who had recovered from COVID-19. Sequences were obtained from peripheral blood. The genes are TRBV27 and TRBJ1-2; D not certain. The CDR3 loop reads CASSLSPKYFRANYGYTF. The CDR3 coding sequence is TGTGCCAGCAGTTTAAGCCCGAAATACTTCCGAGCTAACTATGGCTACACCTTC.